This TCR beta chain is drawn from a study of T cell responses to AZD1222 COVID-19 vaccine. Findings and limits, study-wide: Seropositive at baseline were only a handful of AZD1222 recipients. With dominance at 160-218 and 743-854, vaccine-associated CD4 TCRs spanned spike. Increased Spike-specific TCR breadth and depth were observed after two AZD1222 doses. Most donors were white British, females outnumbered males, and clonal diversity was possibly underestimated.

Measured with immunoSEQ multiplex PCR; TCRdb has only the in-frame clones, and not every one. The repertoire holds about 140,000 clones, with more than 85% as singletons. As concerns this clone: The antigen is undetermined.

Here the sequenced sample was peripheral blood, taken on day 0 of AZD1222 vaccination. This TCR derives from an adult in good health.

In DNA, the CDR3 is TGTGCCAGCAGCTTGATGCTGTCCACCGGGGAGCTGTTTTTT. This sequence encodes CASSLMLSTGELFF. The chain links TRBV5-4 to TRBJ2-2, with D unclear. The CDR3 runs to 14 residues. The V end was cut by 1 base, the J end by 4 bases, with 8 bases between. CDR1 and CDR2 from the germline V gene are SGHNT and YYREEE (reference sequence).